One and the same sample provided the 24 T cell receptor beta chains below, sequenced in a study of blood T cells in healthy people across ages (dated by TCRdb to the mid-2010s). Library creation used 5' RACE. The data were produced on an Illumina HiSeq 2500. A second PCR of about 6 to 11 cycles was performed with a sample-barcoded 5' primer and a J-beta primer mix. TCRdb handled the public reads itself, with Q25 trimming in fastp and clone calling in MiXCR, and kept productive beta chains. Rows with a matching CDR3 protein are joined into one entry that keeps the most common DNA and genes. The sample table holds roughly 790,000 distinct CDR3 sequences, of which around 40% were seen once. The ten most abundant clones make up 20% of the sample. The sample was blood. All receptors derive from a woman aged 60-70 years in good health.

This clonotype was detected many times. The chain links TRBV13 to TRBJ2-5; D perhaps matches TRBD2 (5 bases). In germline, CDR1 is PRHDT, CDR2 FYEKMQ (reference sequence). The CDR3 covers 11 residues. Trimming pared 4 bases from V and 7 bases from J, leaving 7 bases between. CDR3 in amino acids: CASSSDSTQYF. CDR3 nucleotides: TGTGCCAGCAGCTCGGACTCGACCCAGTACTTC.

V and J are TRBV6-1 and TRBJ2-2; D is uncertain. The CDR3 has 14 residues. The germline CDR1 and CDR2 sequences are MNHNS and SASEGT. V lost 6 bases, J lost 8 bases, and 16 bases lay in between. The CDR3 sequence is CASRMMWKDGELFF. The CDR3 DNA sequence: TGTGCCAGCAGAATGATGTGGAAGGATGGGGAGCTGTTTTTT.

The CDR3 region has the DNA TGCAGTGTCACGGACAGGGGTGCCTACAATGAGCAGTTCTTC. This translates into CSVTDRGAYNEQFF. The rearrangement joins TRBV20-1 to TRBJ2-1, with 9 bases identical to TRBD1. In germline, CDR1 is DFQATT, CDR2 SNEGSKA (reference sequence). CDR3 length: 14 amino acids. J was trimmed by 2 bases and V by 7 bases; bases with no gene match: 6.

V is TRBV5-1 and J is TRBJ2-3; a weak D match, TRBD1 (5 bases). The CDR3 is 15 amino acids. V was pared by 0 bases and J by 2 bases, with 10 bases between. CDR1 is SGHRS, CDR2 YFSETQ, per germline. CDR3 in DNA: TGCGCCAGCAGCTTGGAAGGGGTCTCCACAGATACGCAGTATTTT. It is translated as CASSLEGVSTDTQYF.

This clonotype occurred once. In DNA form, the CDR3 reads TGTGCCAGCAGTTACCAGGGACGGTTTAATCAGCCCCAGCATTTT. Its translation: CASSYQGRFNQPQHF. The chain combines TRBV6-2 or TRBV6-3 with TRBJ1-5, with D tentatively TRBD1 (5 bases). V shed 2 bases and J shed 4 bases, with 12 bases lying between them. The CDR3 covers 15 residues. The germline V gene has CDR1 MNHEY and CDR2 SVGEGT.

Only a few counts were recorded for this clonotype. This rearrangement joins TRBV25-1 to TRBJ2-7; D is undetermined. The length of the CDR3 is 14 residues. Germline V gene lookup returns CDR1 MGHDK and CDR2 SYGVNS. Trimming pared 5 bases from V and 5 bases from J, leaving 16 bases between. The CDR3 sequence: CASSLTVGSHEQYF. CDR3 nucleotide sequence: TGTGCCAGCAGTCTGACTGTGGGTTCCCACGAGCAGTACTTC.

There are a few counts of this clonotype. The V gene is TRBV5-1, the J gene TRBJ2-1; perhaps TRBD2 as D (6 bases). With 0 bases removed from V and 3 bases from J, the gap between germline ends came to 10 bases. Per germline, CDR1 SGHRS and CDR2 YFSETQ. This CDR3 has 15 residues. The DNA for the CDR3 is TGCGCCAGCAGCTTGGCTAGCGTGAACTACAATGAGCAGTTCTTC. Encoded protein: CASSLASVNYNEQFF.

CDR3 bases: TGCGCCAGCACCACAAAGGGGGAATGGAACACCGGGGAGCTGTTTTTT. Protein product: CASTTKGEWNTGELFF. The chain links TRBV5-1 to TRBJ2-2; D possibly corresponds to TRBD1 (6 bases). V was shortened by 6 bases and J by 1 base, with 16 bases between the two germline ends. CDR3 size: 16 residues. CDR1 is SGHRS and CDR2 is YFSETQ in the germline V gene. Full variable domain (missing parts from reference TRBV5-1 and TRBJ2-2): KAGVTQTPRYLIKTRGQQVTLSCSPISGHRSVSWYQQTPGQGLQFLFEYFSETQRNKGNFPGRFSGRQFSNSRSEMNVSTLELGDSALYLCASTTKGEWNTGELFFGEGSRLTVL.

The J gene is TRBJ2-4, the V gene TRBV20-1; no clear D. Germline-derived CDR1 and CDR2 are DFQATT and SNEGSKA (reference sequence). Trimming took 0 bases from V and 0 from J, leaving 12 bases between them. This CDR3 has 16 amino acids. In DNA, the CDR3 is TGCAGTGCTAGAGATTTACAGAGTCCAGCCAAAAACATTCAGTACTTC. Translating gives CSARDLQSPAKNIQYF.

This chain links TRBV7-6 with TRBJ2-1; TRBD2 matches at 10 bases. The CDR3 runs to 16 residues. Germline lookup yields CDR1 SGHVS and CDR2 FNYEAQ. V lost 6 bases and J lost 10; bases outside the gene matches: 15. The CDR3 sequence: CASSFGPGLAMKEQFF. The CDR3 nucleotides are TGTGCCAGCAGTTTCGGTCCGGGACTAGCGATGAAGGAGCAGTTCTTC.

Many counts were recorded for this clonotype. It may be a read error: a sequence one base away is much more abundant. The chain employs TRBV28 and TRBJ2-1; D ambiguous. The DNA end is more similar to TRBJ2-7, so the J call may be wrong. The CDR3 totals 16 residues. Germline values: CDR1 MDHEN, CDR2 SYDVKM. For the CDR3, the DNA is TGTGCCAGCAGTTTAGAGGCTTGGAGCTCCTACAATGAGCAGTACTTC. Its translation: CASSLEAWSSYNEQYF.

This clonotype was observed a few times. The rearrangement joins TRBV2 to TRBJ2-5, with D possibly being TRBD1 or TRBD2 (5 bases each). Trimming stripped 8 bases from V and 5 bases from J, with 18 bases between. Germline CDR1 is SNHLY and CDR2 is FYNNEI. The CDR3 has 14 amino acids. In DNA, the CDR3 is TGTGCCAGCTTCCAGACAGTTAGAGGGGAGACCCAGTACTTC. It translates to CASFQTVRGETQYF.

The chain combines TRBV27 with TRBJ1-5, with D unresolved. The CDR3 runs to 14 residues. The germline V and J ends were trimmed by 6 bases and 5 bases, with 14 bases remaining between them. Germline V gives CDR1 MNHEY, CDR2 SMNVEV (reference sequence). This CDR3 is CASSRVGYDQPQHF. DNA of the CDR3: TGTGCCAGCAGCCGGGTTGGCTACGATCAGCCCCAGCATTTT.

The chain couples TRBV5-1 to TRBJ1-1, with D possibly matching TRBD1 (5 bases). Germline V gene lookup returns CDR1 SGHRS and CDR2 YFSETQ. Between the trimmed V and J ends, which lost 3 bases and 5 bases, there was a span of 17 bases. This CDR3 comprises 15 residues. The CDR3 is CASSSSVGGTTEAFF. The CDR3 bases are TGCGCCAGCAGCTCCTCTGTGGGGGGGACGACTGAAGCTTTCTTT.

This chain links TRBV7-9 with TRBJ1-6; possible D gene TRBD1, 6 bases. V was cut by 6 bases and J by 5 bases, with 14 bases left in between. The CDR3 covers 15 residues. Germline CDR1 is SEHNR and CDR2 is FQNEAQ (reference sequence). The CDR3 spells CASRLQGVNNSPLHF. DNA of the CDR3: TGTGCCAGCAGGCTACAGGGAGTAAATAATTCACCCCTCCACTTT.

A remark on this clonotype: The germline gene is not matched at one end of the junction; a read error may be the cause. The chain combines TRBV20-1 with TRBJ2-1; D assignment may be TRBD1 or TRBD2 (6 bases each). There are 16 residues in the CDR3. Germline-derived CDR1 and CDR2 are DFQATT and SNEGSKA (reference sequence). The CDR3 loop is CSTRDIPGAGWNEQFF. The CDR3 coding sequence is TGCAGTACTAGAGATATACCGGGGGCCGGGTGGAATGAGCAGTTCTTC.

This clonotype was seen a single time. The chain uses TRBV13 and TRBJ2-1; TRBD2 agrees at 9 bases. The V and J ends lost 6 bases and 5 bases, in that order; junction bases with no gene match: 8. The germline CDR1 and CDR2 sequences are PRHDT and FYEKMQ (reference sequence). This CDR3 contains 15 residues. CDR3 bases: TGTGCCAGCAGATCCTGGCGGGGGGGGCACAATGAGCAGTTCTTC. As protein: CASRSWRGGHNEQFF.

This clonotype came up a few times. The CDR3 nucleotides are TGTGCCAGCAGCTTGAGGGGGACAGGCCAGGGATTTTCGAACACTGAAGCTTTCTTT. It codes for CASSLRGTGQGFSNTEAFF. This chain links TRBV5-5 with TRBJ1-1; 8 nucleotides match TRBD1. This CDR3 region has 19 residues. The V gene's germline CDR1 is SGHKS and CDR2 YYEKEE (reference sequence). After removal of 1 base from V and 1 base from J, the junction contained 15 bases not matched to a gene.

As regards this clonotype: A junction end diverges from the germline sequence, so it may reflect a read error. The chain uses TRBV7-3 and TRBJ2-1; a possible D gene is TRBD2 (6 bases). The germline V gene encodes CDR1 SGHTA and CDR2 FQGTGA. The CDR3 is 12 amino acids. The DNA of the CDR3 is TGTGCCAGCAGCGGGCGGGGCAATGAGCGGTTCTTC. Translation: CASSGRGNERFF.

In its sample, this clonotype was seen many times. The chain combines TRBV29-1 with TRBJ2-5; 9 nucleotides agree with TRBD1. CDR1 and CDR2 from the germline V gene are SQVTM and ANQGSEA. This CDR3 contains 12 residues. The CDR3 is CSATDRGETQYF. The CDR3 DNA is TGCAGTGCGACGGACAGGGGAGAGACCCAGTACTTC.

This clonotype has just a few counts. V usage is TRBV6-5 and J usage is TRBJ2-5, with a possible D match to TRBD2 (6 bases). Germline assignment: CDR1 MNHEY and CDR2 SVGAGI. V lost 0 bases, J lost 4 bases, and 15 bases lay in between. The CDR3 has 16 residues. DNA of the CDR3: TGTGCCAGCAGTTACTCCCTGCGTGTGGGAGGAGAGACCCAGTACTTC. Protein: CASSYSLRVGGETQYF.

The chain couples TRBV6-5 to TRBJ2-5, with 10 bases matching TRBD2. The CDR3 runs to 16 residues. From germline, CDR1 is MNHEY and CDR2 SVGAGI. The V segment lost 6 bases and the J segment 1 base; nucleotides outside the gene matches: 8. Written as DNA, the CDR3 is TGTGCCAGCAGCGTCGGAGCGGGAGGGGGCCAAGAGACCCAGTACTTC. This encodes CASSVGAGGGQETQYF.

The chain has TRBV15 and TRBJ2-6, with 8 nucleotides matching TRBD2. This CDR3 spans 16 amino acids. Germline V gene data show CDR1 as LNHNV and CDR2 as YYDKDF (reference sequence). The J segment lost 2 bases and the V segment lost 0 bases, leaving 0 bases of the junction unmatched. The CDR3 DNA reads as TGTGCCACCAGCAGAGATAGCGGGACTGGGGCCAACGTCCTGACTTTC. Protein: CATSRDSGTGANVLTF. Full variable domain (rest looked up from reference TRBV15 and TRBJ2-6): DAMVIQNPRYQVTQFGKPVTLSCSQTLNHNVMYWYQQKSSQAPKLLFHYYDKDFNNEADTPDNFQSRRPNTSFCFLDIRSPGLGDTAMYLCATSRDSGTGANVLTFGAGSRLTVL.

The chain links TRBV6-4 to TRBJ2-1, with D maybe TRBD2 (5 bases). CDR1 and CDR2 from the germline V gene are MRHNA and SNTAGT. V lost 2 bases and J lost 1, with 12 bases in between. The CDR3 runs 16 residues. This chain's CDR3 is CASSDPSSGSYNEQFF. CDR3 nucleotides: TGTGCCAGCAGTGACCCTTCCTCGGGGTCCTACAATGAGCAGTTCTTC.